This TCR beta chain appears in the sequencing data of a study of T-cell memory formation after mild COVID-19. Study details: Largely, the TCR clusters proved donor specific. Overall study findings and caveats: Contracting CD4+ clones lay largely in CM and EM, with CD8+ ones residing in EMRA.

Per the germline V gene, CDR1 is SGHTA and CDR2 is FQGNSA. Trimming removed 3 bases from V and 3 bases from J; junction bases left unmatched: 5. This CDR3 has 16 amino acids. MiXCR, run by TCRdb on the 5' RACE reads, gives a single entry per CDR3 protein. The profile covers a few hundred thousand distinct CDR3 sequences, with just under 20% appearing a single time and approximately 21% taken by the ten largest. Concerning this clonotype itself: Its target is not known.

This chain links TRBV7-2 with TRBJ2-1, with 10 bases that match TRBD2. Specimen: PBMCs or a T cell subset sorted from them (not recorded which). This sequence originates from a man aged 18 to 29 who had mild COVID-19 (a few samples of this study predate the infection). Cell type and time point are not known. Written as DNA, the CDR3 is TGTGCCAGCAGCTTTATAGCGGGGGGCTTCTACAATGAGCAGTTCTTC. Translating gives CASSFIAGGFYNEQFF.